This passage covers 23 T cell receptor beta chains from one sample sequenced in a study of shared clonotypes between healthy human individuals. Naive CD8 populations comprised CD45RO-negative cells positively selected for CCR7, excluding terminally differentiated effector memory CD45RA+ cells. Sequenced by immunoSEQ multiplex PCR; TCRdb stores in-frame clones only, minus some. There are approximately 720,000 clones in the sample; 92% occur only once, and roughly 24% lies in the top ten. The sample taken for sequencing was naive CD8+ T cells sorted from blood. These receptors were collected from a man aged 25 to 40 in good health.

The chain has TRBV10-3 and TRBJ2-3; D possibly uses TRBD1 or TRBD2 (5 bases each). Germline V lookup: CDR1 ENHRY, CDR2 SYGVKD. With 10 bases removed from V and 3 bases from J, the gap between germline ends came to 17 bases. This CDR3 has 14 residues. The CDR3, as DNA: TGTGCCACCTACCCCGGGACCGGAACAGATACGCAGTATTTT. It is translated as CATYPGTGTDTQYF.

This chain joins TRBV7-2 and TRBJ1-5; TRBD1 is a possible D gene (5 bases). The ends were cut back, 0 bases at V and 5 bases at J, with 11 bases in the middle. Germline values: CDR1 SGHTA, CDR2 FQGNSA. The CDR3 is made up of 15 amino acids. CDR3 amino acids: CASSLAQGPHQPQHF. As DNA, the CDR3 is TGTGCCAGCAGCTTAGCCCAGGGCCCCCATCAGCCCCAGCATTTT.

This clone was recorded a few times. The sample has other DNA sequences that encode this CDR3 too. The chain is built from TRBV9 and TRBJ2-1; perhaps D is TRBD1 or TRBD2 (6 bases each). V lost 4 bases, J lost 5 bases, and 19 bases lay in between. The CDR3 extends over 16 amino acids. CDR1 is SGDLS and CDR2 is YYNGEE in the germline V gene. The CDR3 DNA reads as TGTGCCAGCAGCCCCCAAGGGGGACTGTCAAACAATGAGCAGTTCTTC. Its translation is CASSPQGGLSNNEQFF.

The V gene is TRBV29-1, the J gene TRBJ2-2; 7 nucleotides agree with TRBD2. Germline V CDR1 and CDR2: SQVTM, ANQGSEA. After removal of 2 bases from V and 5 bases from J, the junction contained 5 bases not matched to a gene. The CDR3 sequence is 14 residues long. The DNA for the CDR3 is TGCAGCGTTGAAAACCGGGAGGAAACCGGGGAGCTGTTTTTT. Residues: CSVENREETGELFF.

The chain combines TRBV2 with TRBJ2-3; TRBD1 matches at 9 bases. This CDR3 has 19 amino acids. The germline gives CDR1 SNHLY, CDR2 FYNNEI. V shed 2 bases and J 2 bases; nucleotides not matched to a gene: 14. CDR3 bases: TGTGCCAGCAGTGAACCGCTGGGTGCCGGGACAGGGACCACAGATACGCAGTATTTT. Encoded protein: CASSEPLGAGTGTTDTQYF. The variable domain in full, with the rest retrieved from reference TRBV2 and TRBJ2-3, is EPEVTQTPSHQVTQMGQEVILRCVPISNHLYFYWYRQILGQKVEFLVSFYNNEISEKSEIFDDQFSVERPDGSNFTLKIRSTKLEDSAMYFCASSEPLGAGTGTTDTQYFGPGTRLTVL.

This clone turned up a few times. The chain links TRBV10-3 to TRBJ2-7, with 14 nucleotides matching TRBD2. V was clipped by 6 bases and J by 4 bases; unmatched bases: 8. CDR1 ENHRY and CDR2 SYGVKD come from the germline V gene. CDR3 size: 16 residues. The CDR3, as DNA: TGTGCCATCAGCTTAGCCGGGACTAGCGGGAGTTACGAGCAGTACTTC. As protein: CAISLAGTSGSYEQYF.

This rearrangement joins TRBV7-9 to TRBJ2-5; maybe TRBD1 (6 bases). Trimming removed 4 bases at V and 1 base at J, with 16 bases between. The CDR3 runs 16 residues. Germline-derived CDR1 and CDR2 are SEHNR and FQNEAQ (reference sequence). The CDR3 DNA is TGTGCCAGCAGCTCCTCCACAGGGATCCTCCAAGAGACCCAGTACTTC. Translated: CASSSSTGILQETQYF.

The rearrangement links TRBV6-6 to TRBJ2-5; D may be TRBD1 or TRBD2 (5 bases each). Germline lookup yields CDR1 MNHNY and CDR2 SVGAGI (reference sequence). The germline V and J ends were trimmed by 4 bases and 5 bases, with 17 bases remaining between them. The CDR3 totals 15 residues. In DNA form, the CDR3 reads TGTGCCAGCAGTTCCCTTTGGGGCCGGGGTGAGACCCAGTACTTC. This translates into CASSSLWGRGETQYF.

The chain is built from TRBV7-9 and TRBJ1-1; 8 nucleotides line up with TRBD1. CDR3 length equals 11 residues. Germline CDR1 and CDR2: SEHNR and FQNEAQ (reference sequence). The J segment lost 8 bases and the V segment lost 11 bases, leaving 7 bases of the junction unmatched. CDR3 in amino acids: CAVPGQAEAFF. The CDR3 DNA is TGTGCCGTACCGGGACAGGCCGAAGCTTTCTTT.

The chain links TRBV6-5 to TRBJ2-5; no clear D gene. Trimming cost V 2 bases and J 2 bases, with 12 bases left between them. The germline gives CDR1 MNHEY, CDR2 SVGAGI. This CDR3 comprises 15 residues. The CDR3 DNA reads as TGTGCCAGCAGTTACCTCGAAGCATTTCAAGAGACCCAGTACTTC. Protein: CASSYLEAFQETQYF.

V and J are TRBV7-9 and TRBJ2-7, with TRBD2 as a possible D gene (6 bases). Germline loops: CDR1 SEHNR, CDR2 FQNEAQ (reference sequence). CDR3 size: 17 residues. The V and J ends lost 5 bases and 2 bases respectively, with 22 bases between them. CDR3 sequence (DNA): TGTGCCAGCAGCCCCCCTAACCGGGGGAGCGAAGCCTACGAGCAGTACTTC. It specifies CASSPPNRGSEAYEQYF.

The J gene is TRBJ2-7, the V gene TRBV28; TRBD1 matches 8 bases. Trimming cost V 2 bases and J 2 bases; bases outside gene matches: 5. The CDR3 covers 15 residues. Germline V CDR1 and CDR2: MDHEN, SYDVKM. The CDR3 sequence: CASSLVRDRTYEQYF. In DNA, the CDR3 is TGTGCCAGCAGTTTAGTAAGGGACAGGACCTACGAGCAGTACTTC.

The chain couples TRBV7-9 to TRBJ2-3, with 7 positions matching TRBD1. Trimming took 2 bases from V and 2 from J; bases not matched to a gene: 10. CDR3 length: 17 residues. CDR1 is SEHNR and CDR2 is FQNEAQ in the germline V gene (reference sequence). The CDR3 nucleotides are TGTGCCAGCAGCTTAAGCTACGGGGACAGATACACAGATACGCAGTATTTT. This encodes CASSLSYGDRYTDTQYF.

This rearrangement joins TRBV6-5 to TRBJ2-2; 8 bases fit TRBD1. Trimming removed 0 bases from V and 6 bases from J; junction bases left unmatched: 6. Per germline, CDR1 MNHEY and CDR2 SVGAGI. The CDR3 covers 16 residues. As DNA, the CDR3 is TGTGCCAGCAGTTACTCGAGACAGGGGTGGGCCGGGGAGCTGTTTTTT. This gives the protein CASSYSRQGWAGELFF.

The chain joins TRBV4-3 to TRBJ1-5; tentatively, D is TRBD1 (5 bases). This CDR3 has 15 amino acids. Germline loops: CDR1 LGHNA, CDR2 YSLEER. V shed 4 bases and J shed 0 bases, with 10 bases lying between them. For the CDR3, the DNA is TGCGCCAGCAGCCTTGACAGAATTAGCAATCAGCCCCAGCATTTT. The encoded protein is CASSLDRISNQPQHF.

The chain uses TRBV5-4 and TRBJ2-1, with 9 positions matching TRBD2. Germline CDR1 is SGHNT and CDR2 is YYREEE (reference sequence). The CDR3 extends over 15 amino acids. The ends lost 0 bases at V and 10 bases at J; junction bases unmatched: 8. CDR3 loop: CASSLVVAGAQEQFF. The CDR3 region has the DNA TGTGCCAGCAGCTTGGTGGTAGCGGGAGCTCAGGAGCAGTTCTTC.

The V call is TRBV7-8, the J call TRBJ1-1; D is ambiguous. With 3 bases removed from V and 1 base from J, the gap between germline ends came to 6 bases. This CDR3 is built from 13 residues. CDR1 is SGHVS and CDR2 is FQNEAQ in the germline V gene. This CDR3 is CASSFKENTEAFF. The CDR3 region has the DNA TGTGCCAGCAGCTTTAAAGAGAACACTGAAGCTTTCTTT.

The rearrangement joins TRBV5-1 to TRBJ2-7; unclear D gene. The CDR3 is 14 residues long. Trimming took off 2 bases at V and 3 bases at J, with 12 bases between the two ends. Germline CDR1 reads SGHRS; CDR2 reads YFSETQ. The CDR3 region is CASSFRDTNYEQYF. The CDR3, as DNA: TGCGCCAGCAGCTTTCGAGACACCAACTACGAGCAGTACTTC.

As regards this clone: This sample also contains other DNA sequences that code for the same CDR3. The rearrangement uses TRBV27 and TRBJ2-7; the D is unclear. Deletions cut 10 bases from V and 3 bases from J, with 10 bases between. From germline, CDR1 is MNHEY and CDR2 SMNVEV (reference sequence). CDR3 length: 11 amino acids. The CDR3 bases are TGTGCCACCCGCACGGGCTACGAGCAGTACTTC. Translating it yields CATRTGYEQYF.

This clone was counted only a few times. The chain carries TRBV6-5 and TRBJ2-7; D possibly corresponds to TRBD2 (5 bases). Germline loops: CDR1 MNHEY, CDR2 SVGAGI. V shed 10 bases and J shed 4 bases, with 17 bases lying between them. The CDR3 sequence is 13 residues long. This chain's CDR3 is CATSAGNGYEQYF. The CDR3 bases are TGTGCCACCTCAGCCGGGAACGGTTACGAGCAGTACTTC.

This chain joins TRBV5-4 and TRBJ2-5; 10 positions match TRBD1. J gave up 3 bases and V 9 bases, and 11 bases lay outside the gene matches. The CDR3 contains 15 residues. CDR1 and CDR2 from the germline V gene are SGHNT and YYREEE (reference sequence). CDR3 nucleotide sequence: TGTGCCACCTCTTTGATCGGGACAGGGGAAGAGACCCAGTACTTC. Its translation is CATSLIGTGEETQYF.

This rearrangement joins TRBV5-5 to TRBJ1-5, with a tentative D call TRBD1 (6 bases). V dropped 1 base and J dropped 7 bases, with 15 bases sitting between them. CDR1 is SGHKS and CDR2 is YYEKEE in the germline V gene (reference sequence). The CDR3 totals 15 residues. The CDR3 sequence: CASSLRGMLGQPQHF. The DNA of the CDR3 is TGTGCCAGCAGCTTGAGGGGGATGTTAGGGCAGCCCCAGCATTTT. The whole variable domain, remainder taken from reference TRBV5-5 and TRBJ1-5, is DAGVTQSPTHLIKTRGQQVTLRCSPISGHKSVSWYQQVLGQGPQFIFQYYEKEERGRGNFPDRFSARQFPNYSSELNVNALLLGDSALYLCASSLRGMLGQPQHFGDGTRLSIL.

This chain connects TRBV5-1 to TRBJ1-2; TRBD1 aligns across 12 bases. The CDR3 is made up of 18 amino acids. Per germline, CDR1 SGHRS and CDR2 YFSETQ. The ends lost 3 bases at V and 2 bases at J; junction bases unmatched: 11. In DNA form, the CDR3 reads TGCGCCAGCAGCTATTCCGGGACAGGGGGCGTTGAGAACTATGGCTACACCTTC. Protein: CASSYSGTGGVENYGYTF.